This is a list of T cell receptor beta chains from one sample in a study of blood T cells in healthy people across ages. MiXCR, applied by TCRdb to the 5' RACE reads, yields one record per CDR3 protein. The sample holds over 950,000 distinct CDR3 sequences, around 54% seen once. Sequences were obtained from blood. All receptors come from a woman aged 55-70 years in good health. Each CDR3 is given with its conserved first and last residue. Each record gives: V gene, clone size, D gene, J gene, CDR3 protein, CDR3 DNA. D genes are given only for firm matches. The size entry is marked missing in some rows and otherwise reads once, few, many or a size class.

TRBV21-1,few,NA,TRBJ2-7,CASSKDRDEQYF,TGTGCCAGCAGCAAAGACAGGGACGAGCAGTACTTC
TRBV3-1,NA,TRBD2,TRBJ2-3,CASSQETTSVFTDTQYF,TGTGCCAGCAGCCAAGAAACGACTAGCGTATTCACAGATACGCAGTATTTT
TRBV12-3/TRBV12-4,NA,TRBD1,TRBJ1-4,CASSFLRGQAEKLFF,TGTGCCAGCAGCTTCTTGAGGGGACAGGCCGAAAAACTGTTTTTT
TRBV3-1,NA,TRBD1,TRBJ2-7,CASSQSGQGAYEQYF,TGTGCCAGCAGCCAGTCAGGGCAGGGGGCCTACGAGCAGTACTTC
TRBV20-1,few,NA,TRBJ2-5,CSASPRAPGTQYF,TGCAGTGCTAGTCCCAGGGCCCCGGGGACCCAGTACTTC
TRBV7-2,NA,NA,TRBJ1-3,CASSPNSPPGNTLYF,TGTGCCAGCAGCCCCAATTCGCCCCCTGGAAACACCCTATATTTT
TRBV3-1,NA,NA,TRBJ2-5,CASSQGQVLETQYF,TGTGCCAGCAGCCAAGGACAGGTTTTGGAGACCCAGTACTTC
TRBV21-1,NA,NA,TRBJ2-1,CASSKGSGDYNEQFF,TGTGCCAGCAGCAAAGGTAGCGGGGATTACAATGAGCAGTTCTTC
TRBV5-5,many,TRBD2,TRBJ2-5,CASSLSTGGPIETQYF,TGTGCCAGCAGCTTATCAACGGGAGGGCCAATAGAGACCCAGTACTTC
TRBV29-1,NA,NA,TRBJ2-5,CSARTVAREQYF,TGCAGCGCGAGGACAGTAGCTAGGGAGCAGTACTTC
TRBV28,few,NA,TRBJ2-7,CASSPHLTQAAYEQYF,TGTGCCAGCAGTCCACACCTGACCCAAGCGGCCTACGAGCAGTACTTC
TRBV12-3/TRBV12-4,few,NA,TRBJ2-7,CASRMGLLYEQYF,TGTGCCAGCAGAATGGGACTTCTCTACGAGCAGTACTTC
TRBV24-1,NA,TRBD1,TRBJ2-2,CATSDLPGTGDNTGELFF,TGTGCCACCAGTGATTTGCCGGGGACAGGGGATAACACCGGGGAGCTGTTTTTT
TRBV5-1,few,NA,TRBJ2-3,CASSLDTLSTDTQYF,TGTGCCAGCAGCTTGGACACTCTAAGCACAGATACGCAGTATTTT
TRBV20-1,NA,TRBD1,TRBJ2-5,CSASIGGLWGETQYF,TGCAGCGCCTCTATAGGGGGCCTGTGGGGAGAGACCCAGTACTTC
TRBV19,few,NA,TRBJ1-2,CASSIDGRSSYGYTF,TGTGCCAGTAGTATAGACGGAAGGTCTTCGTATGGCTACACCTTC
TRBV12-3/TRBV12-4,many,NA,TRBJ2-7,CASSFHSYEQYF,TGTGCCAGCTCTTTCCACTCCTACGAGCAGTACTTC
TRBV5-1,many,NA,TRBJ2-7,CASSPGSTRSMDGEQYF,TGCGCCAGCAGCCCCGGATCGACCAGGTCGATGGATGGCGAGCAGTACTTC
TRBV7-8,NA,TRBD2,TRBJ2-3,CASSLSSGASSTDTQYF,TGTGCCAGCAGCCTATCGAGCGGGGCCTCTAGCACAGATACGCAGTATTTT
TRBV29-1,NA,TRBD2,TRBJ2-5,CSVEGLAEETQYF,TGCAGCGTTGAAGGACTAGCGGAAGAGACCCAGTACTTC
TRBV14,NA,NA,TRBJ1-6,CASSPLFTDSPLHF,TGTGCCAGCAGCCCCCTCTTTACGGATTCACCCCTCCACTTT
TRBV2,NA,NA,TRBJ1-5,CASSAVGGVSQPQHF,TGTGCCAGCAGTGCCGTCGGCGGGGTTAGTCAGCCCCAGCATTTT
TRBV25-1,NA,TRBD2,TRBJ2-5,CASKTSGRGQETQYF,TGTGCCAGCAAAACTAGCGGGAGGGGCCAAGAGACCCAGTACTTC
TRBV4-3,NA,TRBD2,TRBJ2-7,CASSHGLAGAYEQYF,TGCGCCAGCAGCCACGGACTAGCGGGAGCGTACGAGCAGTACTTC
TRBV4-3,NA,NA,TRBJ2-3,CASSQDFTSLSDTQYF,TGCGCCAGCAGCCAAGATTTCACTAGCCTGTCCGATACGCAGTATTTT
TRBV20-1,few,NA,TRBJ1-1,CSARPAGAGNTEAFF,TGCAGTGCTAGACCGGCGGGAGCAGGGAACACTGAAGCTTTCTTT
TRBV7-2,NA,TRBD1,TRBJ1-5,CASSFLGGTGTQPQHF,TGTGCCAGCAGCTTCCTTGGAGGGACAGGGACTCAGCCCCAGCATTTT
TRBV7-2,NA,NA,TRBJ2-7,CASSRESPWAGKNYNEQYF,TGTGCCAGCAGCCGCGAGTCCCCCTGGGCGGGAAAAAACTACAATGAGCAGTACTTC
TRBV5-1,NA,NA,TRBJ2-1,CASSLASVGSSYNEQFF,TGCGCCAGCAGCCTCGCCTCTGTCGGGAGCTCCTACAATGAGCAGTTCTTC
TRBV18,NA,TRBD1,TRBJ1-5,CASSRQGAAQPQHF,TGTGCCAGCTCACGGCAGGGGGCTGCGCAGCCCCAGCATTTT
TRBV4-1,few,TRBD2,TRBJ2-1,CASSTSGTYNEQFF,TGCGCCAGCAGTACTAGCGGGACCTACAATGAGCAGTTCTTC
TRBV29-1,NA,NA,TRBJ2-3,CSGVGVLADTQYF,TGCAGCGGAGTCGGGGTTTTGGCAGATACGCAGTATTTT
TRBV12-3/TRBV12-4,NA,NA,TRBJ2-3,CASTQQGTTDTQYF,TGTGCCAGCACTCAACAGGGTACCACAGATACGCAGTATTTT
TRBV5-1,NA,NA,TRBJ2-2,CASSLQMDRNTGELFF,TGCGCCAGCAGCCTCCAGATGGACAGGAACACCGGGGAGCTGTTTTTT
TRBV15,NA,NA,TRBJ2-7,CATSTGRRGINEQYF,TGTGCCACCAGCACAGGACGGCGGGGAATTAACGAGCAGTACTTC
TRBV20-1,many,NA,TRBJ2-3,CSASRTDTQYF,TGCAGTGCTAGTAGGACGGATACGCAGTATTTT
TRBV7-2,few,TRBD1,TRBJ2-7,CASSQHRGYEQYF,TGTGCCAGCAGCCAGCACAGGGGCTACGAGCAGTACTTC
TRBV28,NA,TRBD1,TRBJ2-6,CASSSQTGSGANVLTF,TGTGCCAGCAGTTCCCAGACAGGGTCTGGGGCCAACGTCCTGACTTTC
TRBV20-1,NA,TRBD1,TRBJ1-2,CSAHRGRGYTF,TGCAGTGCTCACAGGGGGCGAGGCTACACCTTC
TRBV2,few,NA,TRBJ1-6,CASSIRTPMGPLHF,TGTGCCAGCAGCATTCGCACCCCAATGGGGCCCCTCCACTTT
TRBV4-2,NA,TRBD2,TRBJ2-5,CASSQVKGREEYF,TGTGCCAGCAGCCAAGTTAAGGGGCGGGAGGAGTACTTC
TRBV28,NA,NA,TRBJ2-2,CASSFVVPGELFF,TGTGCCAGCAGTTTCGTAGTCCCCGGGGAGCTGTTTTTT
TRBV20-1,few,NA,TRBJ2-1,CSAGSRQGGGYEQFF,TGCAGTGCGGGATCACGACAGGGAGGTGGCTATGAGCAGTTCTTC
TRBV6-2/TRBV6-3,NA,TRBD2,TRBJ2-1,CASSYSGLAGLNEQFF,TGTGCCAGCAGTTACTCGGGACTAGCGGGACTCAATGAGCAGTTCTTC